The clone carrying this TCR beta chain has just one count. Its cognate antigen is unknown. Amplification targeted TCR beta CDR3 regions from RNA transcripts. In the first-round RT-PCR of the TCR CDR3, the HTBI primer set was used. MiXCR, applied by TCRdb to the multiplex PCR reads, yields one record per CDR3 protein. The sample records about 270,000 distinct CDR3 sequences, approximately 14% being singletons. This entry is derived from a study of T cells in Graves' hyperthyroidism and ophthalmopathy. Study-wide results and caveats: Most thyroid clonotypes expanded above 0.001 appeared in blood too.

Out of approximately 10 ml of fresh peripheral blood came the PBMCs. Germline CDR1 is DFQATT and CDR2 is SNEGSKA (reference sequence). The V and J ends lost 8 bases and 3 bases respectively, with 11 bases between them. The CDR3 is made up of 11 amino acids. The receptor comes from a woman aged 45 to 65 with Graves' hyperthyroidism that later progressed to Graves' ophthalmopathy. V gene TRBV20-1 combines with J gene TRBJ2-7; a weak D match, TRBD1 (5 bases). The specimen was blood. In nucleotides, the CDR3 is TGCAGTCTTTCGGACAACTACGAGCAGTACTTC. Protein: CSLSDNYEQYF.